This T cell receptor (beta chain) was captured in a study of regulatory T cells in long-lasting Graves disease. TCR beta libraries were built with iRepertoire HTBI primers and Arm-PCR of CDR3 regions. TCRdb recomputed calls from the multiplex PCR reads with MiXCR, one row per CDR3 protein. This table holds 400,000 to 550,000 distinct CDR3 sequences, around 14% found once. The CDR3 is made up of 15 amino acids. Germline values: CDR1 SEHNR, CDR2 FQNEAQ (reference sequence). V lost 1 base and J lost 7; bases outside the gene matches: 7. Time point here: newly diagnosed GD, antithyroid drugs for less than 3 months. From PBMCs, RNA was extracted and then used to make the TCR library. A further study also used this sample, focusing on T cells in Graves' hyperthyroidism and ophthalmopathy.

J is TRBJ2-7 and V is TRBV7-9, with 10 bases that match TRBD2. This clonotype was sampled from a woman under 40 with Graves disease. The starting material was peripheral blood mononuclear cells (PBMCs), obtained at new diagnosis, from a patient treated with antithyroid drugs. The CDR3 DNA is TGTGCCAGCAGCTTAGGGTCTAGCGGGAGTTGGGAGCAGTACTTC. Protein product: CASSLGSSGSWEQYF.